This TCR beta chain derives from a study of OX40 agonist ivuxolimab in advanced cancers. The table came from immunoSEQ multiplex PCR; TCRdb's copy has only in-frame clones and leaves some out. The profile shows 95,000 to 150,000 clones, 90% to 95% of them singletons. The germline CDR1 and CDR2 sequences are SGHAT and FQNNGV. The CDR3 extends over 15 amino acids. With 4 bases removed from V and 5 bases from J, the gap between germline ends came to 18 bases. Sequenced material: CD4+ or CD8+ T cells sorted from blood, taken in a trial of the OX40 agonist ivuxolimab. The gene calls are TRBV11-2 and TRBJ2-7; tentatively, D is TRBD1 (8 bases). The origin of this receptor is an adult with an advanced solid tumor such as melanoma, head and neck, liver or kidney cancer. CDR3 residues: CASSSYRGREDEQYF. CDR3 nucleotides: TGTGCCAGCAGCTCGTACAGGGGGAGGGAGGACGAGCAGTACTTC.